A selection of T cell receptor beta chains follows, all from one sample in a study of T cells in Graves' hyperthyroidism and ophthalmopathy. TCRdb independently ran MiXCR on the multiplex PCR reads; one entry per CDR3 protein. The profile covers 450,000 to 600,000 distinct CDR3 sequences, with less than 20% appearing a single time and 45% to 50% taken by the ten largest. Sequencing was done on a sample of blood. These receptor sequences come from a man aged 40-49 years with Graves' ophthalmopathy. CDR3s leave out the opening cysteine and the closing phenylalanine or tryptophan. Fields, in order: V gene, J gene, CDR3 protein.

V gene: TRBV24-1
J gene: TRBJ2-1
CDR3 protein: ATSDAGTGGNEQF

V gene: TRBV5-1
J gene: TRBJ2-5
CDR3 protein: ASSLGTLPQETQY

V gene: TRBV12-5
J gene: TRBJ1-5
CDR3 protein: ASGLGQPQH

V gene: TRBV30
J gene: TRBJ2-7
CDR3 protein: AWSPPLGWAYEQY

V gene: TRBV7-9
J gene: TRBJ2-7
CDR3 protein: ASTVDRGEQY

V gene: TRBV12-3/TRBV12-4
J gene: TRBJ2-5
CDR3 protein: ASSLVSGGPETQY

V gene: TRBV5-1
J gene: TRBJ2-3
CDR3 protein: ASRPLAPNTQY

V gene: TRBV20-1
J gene: TRBJ1-1
CDR3 protein: SARPTIRGDTEAF

V gene: TRBV19
J gene: TRBJ1-5
CDR3 protein: ASSKAGQSNQPQH

V gene: TRBV25-1
J gene: TRBJ2-7
CDR3 protein: ASEVQGTYEQY

V gene: TRBV7-2
J gene: TRBJ2-5
CDR3 protein: ASSAGTVGETQY

V gene: TRBV6-2/TRBV6-3
J gene: TRBJ2-7
CDR3 protein: ASRDQLGQY

V gene: TRBV29-1
J gene: TRBJ2-1
CDR3 protein: SAGSSSYNEQF

V gene: TRBV7-8
J gene: TRBJ2-5
CDR3 protein: ASSYPGASGRETQY

V gene: TRBV5-5
J gene: TRBJ1-6
CDR3 protein: ASSLRSHSYNSPLH

V gene: TRBV5-1
J gene: TRBJ2-1
CDR3 protein: ASYGGGSSYNEQF

V gene: TRBV5-6
J gene: TRBJ1-2
CDR3 protein: ASSLVGQGENYGYT

V gene: TRBV7-3
J gene: TRBJ2-1
CDR3 protein: ASSFYGGGYNEQF

V gene: TRBV14
J gene: TRBJ2-2
CDR3 protein: ASNRPTTSGAAGELF

V gene: TRBV7-2
J gene: TRBJ2-7
CDR3 protein: ASSLVSSGKASYEQY

V gene: TRBV20-1
J gene: TRBJ2-5
CDR3 protein: SATYPTPAETQY

V gene: TRBV5-8
J gene: TRBJ1-2
CDR3 protein: ASSRSSNYGYT

V gene: TRBV28
J gene: TRBJ2-7
CDR3 protein: ASSLDGSNLYEQY

V gene: TRBV7-8
J gene: TRBJ2-6
CDR3 protein: ASSFGLAGVLEANVLT

V gene: TRBV30
J gene: TRBJ2-7
CDR3 protein: AWSQDTYEQY

V gene: TRBV20-1
J gene: TRBJ1-6
CDR3 protein: SARGGRGRNSPLH